Below are 5 T cell receptor beta chains sequenced from a single sample in a study of T cell repertoires in cytomegalovirus infection. Their specific antigens are unknown. From the reads, TCRdb called clonotypes with MiXCR, one entry per CDR3 protein. This sample has 680,000 or so distinct CDR3 sequences, with approximately 33% found just once. Sample: cultured PBMCs, taken from culture after CMV antigen stimulation. The source is a human donor in good health (CMV status not recorded). Some clones in this sample may be carry-over from other donors' samples.

The chain recombines TRBV7-9 with TRBJ1-2, with unresolved D. This CDR3 region has 13 residues. In germline, CDR1 is SEHNR, CDR2 FQNEAQ (reference sequence). V gave up 5 bases and J gave up 3 bases, with 10 bases separating them. CDR3 amino acids: CASSGPADYGYTF. CDR3 bases: TGTGCCAGCAGCGGGCCAGCGGACTATGGCTACACCTTC.

This clonotype has just a few counts. The genes are TRBV7-9 and TRBJ2-1, with 7 bases matching TRBD1. The CDR3 has 12 amino acids. Losses at the gene ends were 5 bases for V and 9 bases for J; bases not matched to a gene: 4. Germline assignment: CDR1 SEHNR and CDR2 FQNEAQ (reference sequence). CDR3: CASSPGTAEQFF. CDR3 nucleotide sequence: TGTGCCAGCAGCCCTGGGACAGCTGAGCAGTTCTTC.

Points on this clonotype: The final CDR3 position lacks the conserved phenylalanine or tryptophan, pointing to a likely read error. This chain links TRBV11-2 with TRBJ2-7; TRBD2 agrees at 7 bases. V was pared by 4 bases and J by 2 bases, with 5 bases of the junction left unmatched. The CDR3 contains 14 residues. Germline V CDR1 and CDR2: SGHAT, FQNNGV. The CDR3 protein is CASSSSGLPYEQYL. As DNA, the CDR3 is TGTGCCAGCAGCTCTAGCGGTTTGCCCTACGAGCAGTACCTC.

V gene TRBV6-2 or TRBV6-3 combines with J gene TRBJ2-4; D might be TRBD2 (7 bases). Germline V gene sequence: CDR1 MNHEY, CDR2 SVGEGT. V lost 5 bases and J lost 8, with 16 bases in between. The CDR3 is 14 residues long. CDR3 nucleotide sequence: TGTGCCAGCAGTCCCCGGGGGGCTGGAGACATTCAGTACTTC. It yields the protein CASSPRGAGDIQYF.

The chain employs TRBV19 and TRBJ2-2; 9 bases line up with TRBD1. Germline V lookup: CDR1 LNHDA, CDR2 SQIVND (reference sequence). With V trimmed by 6 bases and J by 7 bases, 9 bases remained unmatched. This CDR3 is built from 15 residues. The CDR3 here is CASSTGQGKVGELFF. The CDR3 coding sequence is TGTGCCAGTAGCACGGGACAGGGAAAGGTCGGGGAGCTGTTTTTT.